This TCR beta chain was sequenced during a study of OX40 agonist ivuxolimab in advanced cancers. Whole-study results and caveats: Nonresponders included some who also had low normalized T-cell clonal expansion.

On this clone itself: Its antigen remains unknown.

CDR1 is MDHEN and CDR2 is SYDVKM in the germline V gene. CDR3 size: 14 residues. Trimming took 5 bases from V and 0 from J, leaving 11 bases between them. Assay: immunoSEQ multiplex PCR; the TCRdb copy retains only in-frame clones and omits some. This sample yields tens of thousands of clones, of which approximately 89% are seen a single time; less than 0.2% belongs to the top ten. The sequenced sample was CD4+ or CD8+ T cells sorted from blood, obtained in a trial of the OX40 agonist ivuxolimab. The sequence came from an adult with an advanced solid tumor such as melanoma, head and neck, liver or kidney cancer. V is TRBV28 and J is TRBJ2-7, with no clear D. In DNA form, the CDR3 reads TGTGCCAGCAGTATCACCGCTTACTCCTACGAGCAGTACTTC. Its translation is CASSITAYSYEQYF.